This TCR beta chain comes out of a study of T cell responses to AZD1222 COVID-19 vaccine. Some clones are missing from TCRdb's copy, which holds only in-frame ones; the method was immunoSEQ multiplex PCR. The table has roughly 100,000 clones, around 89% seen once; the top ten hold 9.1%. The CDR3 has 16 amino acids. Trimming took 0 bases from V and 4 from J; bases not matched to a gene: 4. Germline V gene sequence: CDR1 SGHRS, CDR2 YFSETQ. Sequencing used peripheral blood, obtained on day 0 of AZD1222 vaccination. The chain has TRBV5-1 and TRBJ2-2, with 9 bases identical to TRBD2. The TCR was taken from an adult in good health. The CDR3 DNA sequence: TGCGCCAGCAGCTTGGATAGCGGGAGATCCACCGGGGAGCTGTTTTTT. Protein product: CASSLDSGRSTGELFF.